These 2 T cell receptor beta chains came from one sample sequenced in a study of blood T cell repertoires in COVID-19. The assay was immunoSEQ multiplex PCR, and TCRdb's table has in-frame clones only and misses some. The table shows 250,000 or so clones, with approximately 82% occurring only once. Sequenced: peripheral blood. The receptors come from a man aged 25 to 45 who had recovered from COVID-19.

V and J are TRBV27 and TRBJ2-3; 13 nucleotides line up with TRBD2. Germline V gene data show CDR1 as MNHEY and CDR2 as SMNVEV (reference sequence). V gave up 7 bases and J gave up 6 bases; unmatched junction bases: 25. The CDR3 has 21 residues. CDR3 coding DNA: TGTGCCAGCAAACGGGACTGGGCCCTGACTAGCGGGGGGCTCAATGGGGATACGCAGTATTTT. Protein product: CASKRDWALTSGGLNGDTQYF.

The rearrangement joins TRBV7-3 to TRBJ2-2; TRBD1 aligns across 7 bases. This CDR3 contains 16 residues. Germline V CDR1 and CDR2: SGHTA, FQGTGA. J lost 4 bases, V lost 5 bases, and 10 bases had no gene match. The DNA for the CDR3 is TGTGCCAGCAGCGCGTTCGGGACAGCGAGCACCGGGGAGCTGTTTTTT. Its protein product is CASSAFGTASTGELFF.